This section outlines one T cell receptor (beta chain) sequence together with its context. Its binding antigen is unknown. Base qualities are not provided; no much larger clone lies one nucleotide away. This sample was included in a study of T cell responses to AZD1222 COVID-19 vaccine (dated by TCRdb to about 2021). In terms of the full investigation: TCR sequencing covered some 250 trial participants: 200 to 220 given two doses of AZD1222 and 26 given two doses of MenACWY control vaccine. Trial participants were enrolled by age into 18-55, 56-69 and 70-plus year subgroups, with around 150, 28 and 57 TCR-sequenced participants respectively. What the authors observed across the whole study: After two AZD1222 doses, both the breadth and the depth of spike-specific TCRs were significantly higher than at day 0 and than in MenACWY recipients. In the small 56-69-year group, the increase in depth fell short of significance, most likely because of low power. Only six AZD1222 recipients were SARS-CoV-2 seropositive at baseline, limiting conclusions about previously exposed vaccinees. The whole spike protein was spanned by vaccine-associated CD4 TCRs, and dominant responses were seen in regions 160-218 and 743-854. Because no day 14 peak-response samples were available, the repertoires could be characterized only after the peak T cell response. Epitopes outside the regions mutated in the B.1.351 and B.1.1.7 variants were reportedly recognized by nearly half of the unique spike-specific TCRs. Participants were mostly white British and included more females than males, and it was suggested by the authors that clonal diversity may have been underestimated.

What the time point label conveys for this sample: about 28 days (+/-7) after the second vaccine dose. AZD1222 recipients whose second dose came at about 4 weeks and those whose second dose came at about 12 weeks were combined into one group, since spike-specific TCR depth and breadth did not differ between the two schedules. Vaccinee samples were obtained from the UK trials COV001 and COV002, which included a single-blind randomized controlled phase 2/3 trial of AZD1222 (ChAdOx1 nCoV-19) in healthy adults. For TCRbeta chain sequencing, PBMC samples were collected from trial participants at day 0 and at day 28 after the second dose. The CDR3 regions of human TCRbeta chains were subjected to immunosequencing. The paper's data handling went like this. Repertoire TCRs were matched against a reference library of SARS-CoV-2-specific TCRs generated with the MIRA antigen-specificity platform. Breadth was defined as the fraction of unique TCRs that were SARS-CoV-2-associated, and depth was defined as the fraction of total T cells that were SARS-CoV-2-associated. Using the MIRA data, every spike-specific TCR was mapped to the spike region that the TCR reacted to and assigned to either a CD4 or a CD8 class. Log10-transformed breadth and depth values were compared by one-way ANOVA with Sidak's multiple comparisons tests. The clones in this table, taken by TCRdb from immuneACCESS, are in-frame only. Not every clone is retained; where verified, under half of the shortfall comes from an unresolved V gene, and the cause of the rest is unknown. That table gives V, J and clone size, and the DNA gave D and trimming. In all, the sample holds some 45,000 clones, and less than 95% of those were seen once. The biggest ten clones account for approximately 37% of the sample.

The CDR3 covers 18 residues, taking in both the cysteine and the phenylalanine. CDR3 DNA is the only sequence kept; it has 54 bases, read in frame from the first base. The germline V gene (reference sequence) yields LNHDA for CDR1 and SQIVND for CDR2. V was cut back by 0 bases and J by 0 bases, leaving a gap of 17 bases between them. The source of this sequence is an adult who received the AZD1222 COVID-19 vaccine. The sequence is built from TRBV19 and TRBJ1-1; perhaps TRBD1 is the D gene, with 5 bases matching. Here the sequenced sample was peripheral blood, taken 28 days after the second AZD1222 dose. The DNA sequence follows: TGTGCCAGTAGTATAGATCTACCCGGGGCAGGGATGAACACTGAAGCTTTCTTT. Its translation reads: CASSIDLPGAGMNTEAFF.